This TCR beta chain was recovered during a study of early stage breast cancer tumors. In the study overall: Most invasive tumors, about 70% of the 16, were ER+/PR+/HER2-. Broader study findings: Compared with adjacent normal breast tissue, tumors showed 2 to 3-fold greater T cell density and higher clonality.

As concerns this clone: Its antigen is undetermined.

Blood replicates held 0.5 ug DNA, tumor or normal breast roughly 1.5 ug, two each. Repertoires were generated with immunoSEQ multiplex PCR, while TCRdb's copy carries only in-frame clones and drops some. The sample has approximately 50,000 clones; roughly 80% are singletons. The CDR3 is 15 amino acids. CDR1 is SGHTA and CDR2 is FQGNSA in the germline V gene. Trimming removed 6 bases from V and 5 bases from J; junction bases left unmatched: 8. This rearrangement joins TRBV7-2 to TRBJ2-2; 8 bases are shared with TRBD2. Material for sequencing was blood. This receptor was obtained from a person aged 30 to 39 with breast cancer. CDR3 coding DNA: TGTGCCAGCAGGACTTTAGCGGGGAGGACCGGGGAGCTGTTTTTT. This sequence encodes CASRTLAGRTGELFF.